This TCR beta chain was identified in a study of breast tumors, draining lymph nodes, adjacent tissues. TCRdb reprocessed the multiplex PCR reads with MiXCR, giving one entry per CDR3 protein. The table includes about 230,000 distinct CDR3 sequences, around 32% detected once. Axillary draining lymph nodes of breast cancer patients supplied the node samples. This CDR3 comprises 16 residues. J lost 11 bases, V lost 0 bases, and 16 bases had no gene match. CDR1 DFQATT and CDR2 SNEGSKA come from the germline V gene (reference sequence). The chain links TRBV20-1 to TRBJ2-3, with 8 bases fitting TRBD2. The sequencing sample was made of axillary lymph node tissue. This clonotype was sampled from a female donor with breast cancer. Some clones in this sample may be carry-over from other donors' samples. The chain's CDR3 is CSARDRTSGVNNGQYF. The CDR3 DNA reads TGCAGTGCTAGAGATCGAACTAGCGGAGTGAACAATGGGCAGTATTTT.